Listed below are T cell receptor beta chains from one sample, sequenced in a study of shared clonotypes between healthy human individuals. Assay used: immunoSEQ multiplex PCR; TCRdb lists only in-frame clones, some missing. This table has roughly 1.4 million clones, 97% to 99% appearing once. Sequences were obtained from naive CD4+ T cells sorted from blood. All receptors come from a man aged 30 to 39 in good health. The CDR3 runs from the conserved cysteine through the conserved F or W. Size tells how often a clone was seen (once, few, many) or the class of an expanded clone, and some rows leave it out.

clone_size cdr3_length v_call cdr3_aa
. 12 TRBV5-1 CASSLGGLPLFF
. 17 TRBV7-9 CASSPYQTGPGNEKLFF
. 15 TRBV6-5 CASSSPRGVTDTQYF
. 21 TRBV18 CASSPIRGNIAAARGADTQYF
. 14 TRBV27 CASSSRPRVTEAFF
. 14 TRBV18 CASSSNTGDYGYTF
once 15 TRBV2 CASSEVSGHSGGAFF
. 15 TRBV28 CASSREPGYFYGYTF
. 15 TRBV19 CASSMAHGGAETQYF
. 15 TRBV27 CASSLRGGSHNEQFF
. 18 TRBV5-1 CASSLGEGLAGVWYEQYF
. 14 TRBV5-5 CASSFSHRNTEAFF
. 17 TRBV28 CASSTSTVFYSNQPQHF
. 14 TRBV7-9 CASSPQLAANEQYF
once 14 TRBV18 CASSSSYSYNEQFF
once 15 TRBV11-2 CASSSPRLTQETQYF
. 17 TRBV6-1 CASSELAGQKANYGYTF
. 14 TRBV7-9 CASSSQKYQETQYF
. 17 TRBV5-5 CASSSVIAGLEAYEQYF
. 13 TRBV18 CASSPIPEGEQYF
. 14 TRBV18 CASSPGASSYEQYF
. 13 TRBV29-1 CSVAGQGIDEQYF
. 14 TRBV4-3 CASRVAERYNEQFF
once 13 TRBV6-5 CASRRELGNTIYF